A single sample gave rise to the 9 T cell receptor beta chains below, sequenced in a study of shared clonotypes between healthy human individuals. Sequenced by immunoSEQ multiplex PCR; TCRdb stores in-frame clones only, minus some. The table has 2.5 million or so clones, more than 90% seen once. The sample taken for sequencing was naive CD4+ T cells sorted from blood. Noted subset: CD45RA+ positively selected. These receptors originate from a man aged 18 to 29 in good health.

The chain employs TRBV7-2 and TRBJ2-3, with 10 bases lining up with TRBD2. This CDR3 is built from 16 residues. The V segment lost 1 base and the J segment 6 bases; nucleotides outside the gene matches: 7. Germline V gene sequence: CDR1 SGHTA, CDR2 FQGNSA. CDR3 residues: CASSLEPGLALDTQYF. CDR3 sequence (DNA): TGTGCCAGCAGCTTAGAACCGGGACTAGCGCTGGATACGCAGTATTTT.

The CDR3 bases are TGTGCCAGCAGCTTAGTCGGGAGGGCGTCCTACAATGAGCAGTTCTTC. Translating it yields CASSLVGRASYNEQFF. This sequence joins TRBV11-3 and TRBJ2-1; 8 nucleotides align to TRBD2. Germline V lookup: CDR1 SGHNT, CDR2 YENEEA. The J segment lost 1 base and the V segment lost 1 base, leaving 3 bases of the junction unmatched. The CDR3 is 16 amino acids.

This clone came up once. This chain links TRBV29-1 with TRBJ1-2; 10 nucleotides agree with TRBD1. With 6 bases clipped from V and 8 bases from J, the junction kept 3 bases outside the gene matches. CDR3 length equals 11 residues. Germline V gene data show CDR1 as SQVTM and CDR2 as ANQGSEA. This CDR3 is CSVTGGEGYTF. The CDR3 DNA is TGCAGCGTGACAGGGGGCGAGGGCTACACCTTC.

Points on this clone: This same CDR3 is encoded by further DNA sequences in the sample. The chain combines TRBV9 with TRBJ2-5, with 8 bases matching TRBD1. J was trimmed by 5 bases and V by 3 bases; bases with no gene match: 3. CDR3 size: 13 residues. CDR1 and CDR2 from the germline V gene are SGDLS and YYNGEE. The CDR3 reads CASSGQGRETQYF. As DNA, the CDR3 is TGTGCCAGCAGCGGACAGGGGAGGGAGACCCAGTACTTC. The full variable domain, with the rest looked up from reference TRBV9 and TRBJ2-5, is DSGVTQTPKHLITATGQRVTLRCSPRSGDLSVYWYQQSLDQGLQFLIQYYNGEERAKGNILERFSAQQFPDLHSELNLSSLELGDSALYFCASSGQGRETQYFGPGTRLLVL.

The chain employs TRBV4-1 and TRBJ1-2; 7 bases are shared with TRBD1. Germline V gives CDR1 MGHRA, CDR2 YSYEKL. V lost 4 bases and J lost 3; bases outside the gene matches: 14. The CDR3 is made up of 17 amino acids. CDR3 nucleotide sequence: TGCGCCAGCAGCCCCACCCTCGCCAGGGGGAGCCACTATGGCTACACCTTC. Translated, it gives CASSPTLARGSHYGYTF.

This chain joins TRBV5-4 and TRBJ2-2; D may be TRBD2 (5 bases). Trimming pared 0 bases from V and 0 bases from J, leaving 12 bases between. The V gene's germline CDR1 is SGHNT and CDR2 YYREEE (reference sequence). The CDR3 is 17 amino acids. CDR3 in DNA: TGTGCCAGCAGCTTGGCCAGTGTCGGGACGAACACCGGGGAGCTGTTTTTT. Its protein is CASSLASVGTNTGELFF.

The rearrangement joins TRBV15 to TRBJ1-1; unclear D gene. Deletions cut 2 bases from V and 10 bases from J, with 11 bases between. The length of the CDR3 is 12 residues. Germline lookup yields CDR1 LNHNV and CDR2 YYDKDF (reference sequence). The CDR3 spells CATSRHSSLAFF. CDR3 bases: TGTGCCACCAGCAGACACTCCTCTCTAGCTTTCTTT.

J is TRBJ1-2 and V is TRBV7-8; D call uncertain. The CDR3 length is 14 residues. Looked up from germline, CDR1 is SGHVS and CDR2 is FQNEAQ. The V gene lost 5 bases and the J gene lost 1 base, with 11 bases spanning the gap. CDR3 nucleotide sequence: TGTGCCAGCAGCCCCCGGACGAGTAACTATGGCTACACCTTC. It yields the protein CASSPRTSNYGYTF.

Concerning this clone: One end of the junction does not line up with germline, which may come from a read error. The V and J genes are TRBV5-4 and TRBJ2-5; D gene uncertain. Germline values: CDR1 SGHNT, CDR2 YYREEE (reference sequence). The CDR3 loop spans 14 amino acids. The CDR3 DNA reads as TGTGCCAGCAGCTTGGGCCCAGACCACGAGACCCAGTACTTC. Its translation: CASSLGPDHETQYF.